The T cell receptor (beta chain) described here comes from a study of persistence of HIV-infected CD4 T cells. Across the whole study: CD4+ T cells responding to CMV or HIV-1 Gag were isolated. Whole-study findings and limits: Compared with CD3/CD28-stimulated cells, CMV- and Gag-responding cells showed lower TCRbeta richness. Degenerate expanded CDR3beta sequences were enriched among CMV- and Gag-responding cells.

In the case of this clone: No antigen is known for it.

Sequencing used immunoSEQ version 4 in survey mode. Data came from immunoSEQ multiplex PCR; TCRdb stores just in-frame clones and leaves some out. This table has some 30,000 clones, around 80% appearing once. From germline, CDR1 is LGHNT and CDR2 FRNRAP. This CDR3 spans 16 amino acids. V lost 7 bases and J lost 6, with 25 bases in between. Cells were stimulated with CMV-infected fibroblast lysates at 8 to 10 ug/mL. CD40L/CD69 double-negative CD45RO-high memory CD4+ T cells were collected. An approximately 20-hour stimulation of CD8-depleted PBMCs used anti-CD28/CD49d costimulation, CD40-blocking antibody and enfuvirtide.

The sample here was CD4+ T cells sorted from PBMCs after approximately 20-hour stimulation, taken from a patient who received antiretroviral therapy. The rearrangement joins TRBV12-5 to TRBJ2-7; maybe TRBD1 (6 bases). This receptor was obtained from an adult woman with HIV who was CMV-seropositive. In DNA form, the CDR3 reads TGTGCTAGTGCCCCCCGAACAGGGAAGCCTGAAACCGAGCAGTACTTC. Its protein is CASAPRTGKPETEQYF. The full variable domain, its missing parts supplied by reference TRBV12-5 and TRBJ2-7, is DARVTQTPRHKVTEMGQEVTMRCQPILGHNTVFWYRQTMMQGLELLAYFRNRAPLDDSGMPKDRFSAEMPDATLATLKIQPSEPRDSAVYFCASAPRTGKPETEQYFGPGTRLTVT.